The rows below give T cell receptor beta chains drawn from one sample of a study of neurological immune-mediated disorders. One entry per CDR3 protein results from TCRdb running MiXCR on the 5' RACE reads. The data contain tens of thousands of distinct CDR3 sequences, 2.5% to 3% of them singletons. Sequencing input: PBMCs. All receptors come from a woman under 40 with multiple sclerosis. CDR3s include the opening cysteine and the closing phenylalanine or tryptophan. The order of the fields is CDR3 length, V gene, J gene, CDR3 protein.

length: 15
V: TRBV12-3/TRBV12-4
J: TRBJ2-3
CDR3: CASRTLVSSTDTQYF

length: 14
V: TRBV12-3/TRBV12-4
J: TRBJ2-1
CDR3: CASSPWTSPNEQFF

length: 14
V: TRBV20-1
J: TRBJ1-2
CDR3: CSARGQGAYYGYTF

length: 14
V: TRBV5-1
J: TRBJ2-3
CDR3: CASSRAQRTDTQYF

length: 14
V: TRBV5-1
J: TRBJ2-2
CDR3: CASSLESGTGELFF

length: 12
V: TRBV29-1
J: TRBJ2-7
CDR3: CSVDTGAYEQYF

length: 14
V: TRBV20-1
J: TRBJ2-5
CDR3: CSAPPRGLGETQYF

length: 14
V: TRBV7-9
J: TRBJ2-2
CDR3: CASSFSRSTGELFF

length: 14
V: TRBV20-1
J: TRBJ2-1
CDR3: CSARDIQGGNEQFF

length: 15
V: TRBV27
J: TRBJ2-1
CDR3: CASSLTGTGFHEQFF

length: 15
V: TRBV3-1
J: TRBJ2-7
CDR3: CASSQSISPLYEQYF

length: 11
V: TRBV7-2
J: TRBJ2-4
CDR3: CASSLGNIQYF

length: 15
V: TRBV24-1
J: TRBJ2-1
CDR3: CATSDLVRTDNEQFF

length: 15
V: TRBV5-1
J: TRBJ1-2
CDR3: CASSLLQGVNYGYTF

length: 15
V: TRBV7-2
J: TRBJ2-1
CDR3: CASSLWGDLYNEQFF

length: 20
V: TRBV18
J: TRBJ1-3
CDR3: CASSPLGVRAVSLSGNTIYF

length: 14
V: TRBV20-1
J: TRBJ1-4
CDR3: CSAPDAGGYEKLFF

length: 14
V: TRBV12-3/TRBV12-4
J: TRBJ2-1
CDR3: CASSLTSDSATRFF

length: 15
V: TRBV7-2
J: TRBJ2-1
CDR3: CASSLTGSDRNEQFF

length: 13
V: TRBV12-3/TRBV12-4
J: TRBJ2-1
CDR3: CASSSGSYNEQFF

length: 13
V: TRBV28
J: TRBJ2-4
CDR3: CASSWGGRDIQYF

length: 15
V: TRBV10-3
J: TRBJ1-1
CDR3: CAISAQTGEGTEAFF

length: 13
V: TRBV18
J: TRBJ2-1
CDR3: CASSPLDSTEQFF

length: 14
V: TRBV4-3
J: TRBJ2-2
CDR3: CASSQEVSGRELFF

length: 14
V: TRBV6-6
J: TRBJ2-3
CDR3: CASRSPGLTDTQYF

length: 14
V: TRBV5-1
J: TRBJ1-1
CDR3: CASSLITAGTEAFF

length: 17
V: TRBV20-1
J: TRBJ2-1
CDR3: CSARARTGTSINNEQFF

length: 14
V: TRBV18
J: TRBJ2-5
CDR3: CASSPGGGGETQYF

length: 13
V: TRBV20-1
J: TRBJ2-3
CDR3: CSARFASGVGQYF

length: 13
V: TRBV7-9
J: TRBJ1-2
CDR3: CASRGTQGYGYTF